One and the same sample provided the 2 T cell receptor beta chains below, sequenced in a study of T cell repertoires in cytomegalovirus infection. Their recognized antigens are unknown. TCRdb re-called the reads with MiXCR, one entry per CDR3 protein. The sample records more than 250,000 distinct CDR3 sequences, 25% being singletons. This material consisted of cultured PBMCs, taken from culture after CMV antigen stimulation. These receptors were obtained from a human donor in good health (CMV status not recorded). Some clones in this sample may be carry-over from other donors' samples.

V usage is TRBV20-1 and J usage is TRBJ2-1; 9 bases fit TRBD1. The CDR3 extends over 12 amino acids. V shed 5 bases, J shed 7 bases, and the junction held 3 bases outside the gene matches. Germline loops: CDR1 DFQATT, CDR2 SNEGSKA (reference sequence). CDR3 amino acids: CSASDRGNEQFF. The DNA of the CDR3 is TGCAGTGCTTCCGACAGGGGGAATGAGCAGTTCTTC.

This clonotype was seen repeatedly, ten times or more. The chain combines TRBV7-2 with TRBJ2-1; 11 positions agree with TRBD2. CDR3 length: 15 amino acids. Germline trimming cut 1 base from V and 10 bases from J; bases unmatched to any gene: 6. Per the germline V gene, CDR1 is SGHTA and CDR2 is FQGNSA. The CDR3 region is CASSLVSGRAGEQFF. The CDR3 DNA is TGTGCCAGCAGCTTAGTTAGCGGGAGGGCCGGGGAGCAGTTCTTC.